This TCR beta chain was sequenced for a study of breast tumors, draining lymph nodes, adjacent tissues. One entry per CDR3 protein results from TCRdb running MiXCR on the multiplex PCR reads. Of 15,000 or so distinct CDR3 sequences in the sample, 47% were seen once. This clonotype was counted once. Trimming removed 0 bases from V and 0 bases from J, with 9 bases in between. The germline gives CDR1 DFQATT, CDR2 SNEGSKA (reference sequence). The CDR3 is made up of 15 amino acids. The chain uses TRBV20-1 and TRBJ1-5; D call uncertain. This clonotype was sampled from a female donor with breast cancer. Some clones in this sample may be carry-over from other donors' samples. The sequenced sample consisted of tumor-adjacent breast tissue. CDR3 loop: CSARETGYSNQPQHF. DNA of the CDR3: TGCAGTGCTAGAGAGACGGGTTATAGCAATCAGCCCCAGCATTTT.